Listed below are T cell receptor beta chains from one sample, sequenced in a study of blood T cell repertoires in COVID-19. Measured with immunoSEQ multiplex PCR; TCRdb has only the in-frame clones, and not every one. The sample consists of 200,000 to 300,000 clones, 80% to 90% of them appearing once. The sample was PBMCs or T cells enriched from blood (not recorded which). The receptor source for this set is a man aged 40-50 years who had recovered from COVID-19. Both conserved end residues are trimmed from each CDR3. For some rows the clone size is stated as once, few or many, or as a class when expanded; others skip it.

clone size	CDR3 length	V gene	J gene	CDR3 protein
.	15	TRBV11-2	TRBJ2-3	ASSLDRLAGRTDTQY
.	12	TRBV25-1	TRBJ1-1	ASSATREDTEAF
.	15	TRBV5-6	TRBJ2-2	ASSLFGFREYTGELF
.	13	TRBV5-6	TRBJ1-5	ASSLSVGGYQPQH
.	16	TRBV7-6	TRBJ2-7	ASSRGTAGGYSSYEQY
.	12	TRBV4-1	TRBJ2-1	ASSQKTGNNEQF
.	12	TRBV3-1/TRBV3-2	TRBJ2-1	ASSQDEVHNEQF
few	15	TRBV6-2/TRBV6-3	TRBJ2-7	ASSYRGLAGEDYEQY
once	12	TRBV7-9	TRBJ2-1	ASRTSGFTNEQF
.	10	TRBV9	TRBJ2-1	ASGSFLDEQF
once	11	TRBV28	TRBJ1-2	ASSLLRGLGYT
few	12	TRBV14	TRBJ1-2	ASSLSQGAVGYT
.	12	TRBV29-1	TRBJ1-1	SVEDDQGNTEAF
.	13	TRBV6-5	TRBJ2-7	ASSYGTVGYYEQY
.	11	TRBV29-1	TRBJ2-6	SADSPGANVLT
.	15	TRBV5-1	TRBJ1-5	ASSPRGGPYSNQPQH
many	12	TRBV27	TRBJ1-1	ASSLSAGVTEAF
.	16	TRBV9	TRBJ2-3	ASSPTSGGITQGDTQY
.	12	TRBV5-8	TRBJ1-2	ASSERSRTVGYT
.	10	TRBV29-1	TRBJ1-2	SVGHPRGGYT
.	12	TRBV7-9	TRBJ1-5	ASSWPGQNQPQH
.	11	TRBV19	TRBJ1-6	ASSDKINSPLH
.	12	TRBV28	TRBJ1-2	ASTKQGANYGYT
.	14	TRBV28	TRBJ1-2	ASSLSGTGSFYGYT
.	14	TRBV13	TRBJ2-5	ASSLGRQGGQETQY
.	11	TRBV2	TRBJ2-6	ASQGTGANVLT
.	13	TRBV7-2	TRBJ2-3	ASSSTSGGTDTQY
.	13	TRBV7-9	TRBJ1-5	ASSLEESSNQPQH
.	17	TRBV12-5	TRBJ2-7	ASGLQARGLNLRGYEQY
.	13	TRBV6-5	TRBJ1-2	ASAVVNRGTYGYT
.	14	TRBV7-3	TRBJ2-3	ASSLGTSGATDTQY
.	14	TRBV10-2	TRBJ1-1	ASSEMVSRRNTEAF
.	13	TRBV9	TRBJ2-2	ASSLGQGGTGELF
.	13	TRBV2	TRBJ1-4	ASSQQGATNEKLF
.	13	TRBV18	TRBJ1-6	ASSPPGQGFPPLH
.	10	TRBV5-4	TRBJ1-5	ASSLAGQPQH
.	11	TRBV30	TRBJ2-7	AWSASTGGQQY
once	10	TRBV6-5	TRBJ2-1	ASSFVTGFLF
.	13	TRBV19	TRBJ2-5	ASSGTGGFRETQY
.	14	TRBV28	TRBJ2-4	ASSLQREKFGNIQY
.	11	TRBV27	TRBJ2-7	ASSSNRGYEQY
.	14	TRBV28	TRBJ1-6	ASTTAAGIRNSPLH
.	11	TRBV6-6	TRBJ2-7	ASSPDRVYEQY
.	13	TRBV5-6	TRBJ2-7	ASSPAGDRDYEQY
.	11	TRBV28	TRBJ2-7	ASSPDRAHEQY
.	12	TRBV9	TRBJ1-3	ASSVESSGNTIY
.	13	TRBV9	TRBJ1-2	ASSAQTAPRYGYT